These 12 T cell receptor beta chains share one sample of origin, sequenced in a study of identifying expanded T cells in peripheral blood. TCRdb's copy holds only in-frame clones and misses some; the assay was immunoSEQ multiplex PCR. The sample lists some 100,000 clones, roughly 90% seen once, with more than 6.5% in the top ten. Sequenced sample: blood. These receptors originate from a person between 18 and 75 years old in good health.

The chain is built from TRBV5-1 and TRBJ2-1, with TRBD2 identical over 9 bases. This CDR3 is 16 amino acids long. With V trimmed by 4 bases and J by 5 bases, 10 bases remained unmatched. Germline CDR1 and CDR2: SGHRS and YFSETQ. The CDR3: CASSPLTSGLDNEQFF. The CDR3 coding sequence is TGCGCCAGCAGCCCACTAACTAGCGGGTTAGACAATGAGCAGTTCTTC.

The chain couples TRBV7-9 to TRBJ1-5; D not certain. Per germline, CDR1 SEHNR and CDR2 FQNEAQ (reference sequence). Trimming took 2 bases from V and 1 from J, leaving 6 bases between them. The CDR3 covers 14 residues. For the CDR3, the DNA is TGTGCCAGCAGCTTAAAAGGGAGCAATCAGCCCCAGCATTTT. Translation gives CASSLKGSNQPQHF.

As DNA, the CDR3 is TGTGCCAGCAGTTACTCCACCCACAGGGGTGAAGCTTTCTTT. Its protein product is CASSYSTHRGEAFF. The chain joins TRBV6-5 to TRBJ1-1; 7 bases match TRBD1. In germline, CDR1 is MNHEY, CDR2 SVGAGI. CDR3 length: 14 residues. The junction had 5 bases not matched to a gene; V was cut back by 0 bases and J by 7 bases.

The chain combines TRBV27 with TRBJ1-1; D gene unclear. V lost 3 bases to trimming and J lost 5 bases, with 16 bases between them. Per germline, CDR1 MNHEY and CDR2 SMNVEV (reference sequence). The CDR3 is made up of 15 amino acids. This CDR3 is CASSFHGDRRTEAFF. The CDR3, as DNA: TGTGCCAGCAGTTTCCACGGGGATAGGCGGACTGAAGCTTTCTTT.

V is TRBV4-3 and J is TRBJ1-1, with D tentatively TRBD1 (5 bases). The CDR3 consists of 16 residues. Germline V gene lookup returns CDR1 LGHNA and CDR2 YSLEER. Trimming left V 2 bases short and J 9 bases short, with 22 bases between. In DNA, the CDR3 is TGCGCCAGCAGCCAATCCTTCGAATCGGCCGGGACGAAAGCTTTCTTT. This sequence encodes CASSQSFESAGTKAFF.

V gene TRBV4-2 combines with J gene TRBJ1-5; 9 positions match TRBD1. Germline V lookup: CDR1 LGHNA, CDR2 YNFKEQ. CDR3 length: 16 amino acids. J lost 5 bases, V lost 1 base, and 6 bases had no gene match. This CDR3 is CASSQVTGQGYQPQHF. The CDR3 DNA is TGTGCCAGCAGCCAAGTTACTGGACAGGGGTATCAGCCCCAGCATTTT.

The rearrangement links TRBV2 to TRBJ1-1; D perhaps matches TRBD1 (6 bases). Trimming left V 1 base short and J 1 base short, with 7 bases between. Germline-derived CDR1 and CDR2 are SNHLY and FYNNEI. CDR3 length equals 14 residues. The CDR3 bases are TGTGCCAGCAGTGAAGGGGGGCGGAACACTGAAGCTTTCTTT. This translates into CASSEGGRNTEAFF. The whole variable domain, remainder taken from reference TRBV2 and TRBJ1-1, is EPEVTQTPSHQVTQMGQEVILRCVPISNHLYFYWYRQILGQKVEFLVSFYNNEISEKSEIFDDQFSVERPDGSNFTLKIRSTKLEDSAMYFCASSEGGRNTEAFFGQGTRLTVV.

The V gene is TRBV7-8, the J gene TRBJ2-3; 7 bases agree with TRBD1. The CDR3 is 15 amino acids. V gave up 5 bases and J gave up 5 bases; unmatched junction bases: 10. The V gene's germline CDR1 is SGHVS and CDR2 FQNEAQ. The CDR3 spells CASSPDRLRRDTQYF. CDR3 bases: TGTGCCAGCAGCCCGGACAGGTTAAGGCGAGATACGCAGTATTTT.

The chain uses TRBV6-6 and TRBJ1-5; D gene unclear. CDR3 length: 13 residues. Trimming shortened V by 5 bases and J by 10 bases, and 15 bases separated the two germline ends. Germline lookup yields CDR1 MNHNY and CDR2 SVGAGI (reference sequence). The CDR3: CASSDGPLFPQHF. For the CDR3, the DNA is TGTGCCAGCAGTGATGGCCCTCTGTTCCCCCAGCATTTT.

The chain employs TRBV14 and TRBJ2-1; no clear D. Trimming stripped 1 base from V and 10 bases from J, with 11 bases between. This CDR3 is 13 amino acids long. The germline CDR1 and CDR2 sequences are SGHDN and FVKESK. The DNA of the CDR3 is TGTGCCAGCAGCCAAGTTTTGGCAGCCGAGCAGTTCTTC. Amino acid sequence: CASSQVLAAEQFF.

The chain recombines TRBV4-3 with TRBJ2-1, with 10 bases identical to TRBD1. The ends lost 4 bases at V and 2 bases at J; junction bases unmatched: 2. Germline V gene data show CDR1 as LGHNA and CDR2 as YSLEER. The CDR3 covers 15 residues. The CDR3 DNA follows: TGCGCCAGCAGCCTTGGACAGGGGGCCTACAATGAGCAGTTCTTC. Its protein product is CASSLGQGAYNEQFF.

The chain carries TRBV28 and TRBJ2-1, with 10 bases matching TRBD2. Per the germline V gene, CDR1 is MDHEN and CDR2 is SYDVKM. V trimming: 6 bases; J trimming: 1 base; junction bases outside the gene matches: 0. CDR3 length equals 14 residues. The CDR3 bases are TGTGCCAGCAGACTAGCGGGGTCCTACAATGAGCAGTTCTTC. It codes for CASRLAGSYNEQFF.